This is a list of T cell receptor beta chains from one sample in a study of T cell repertoires in cytomegalovirus infection. MiXCR, run by TCRdb on the reads, gives a single entry per CDR3 protein. Of roughly 500,000 distinct CDR3 sequences listed, approximately 15% are singletons. The sample was CD8+ T cells from PBMCs. These receptors were taken from a human donor in good health (CMV status not recorded). Some clones in this sample may be carry-over from other donors' samples. Both conserved end residues are part of each CDR3. Each record gives: J gene, D gene, V gene, clone size, CDR3 DNA, CDR3 protein. A D gene is named only where the DNA matches it firmly. Size values are once, few and many counts, or a class for expanded clones, and some rows have none.

TRBJ2-7,TRBD1,TRBV28,many,TGTGCCAGCAGCTCCCCCAGGGGGAGATACGAGCAGTACTTC,CASSSPRGRYEQYF
TRBJ2-1,TRBD1,TRBV27,NA,TGTGCCAGCAGTTTCTCTAGGACAGGGTACAATGAGCAGTTCTTC,CASSFSRTGYNEQFF
TRBJ1-1,NA,TRBV4-1,few,TGCGCCAGCAGCCAAGAGGGACCGGCTGAAGCTTTCTTT,CASSQEGPAEAFF
TRBJ2-7,NA,TRBV27,NA,TGTGCCAGCAGTTCGAGGCTAGAACTCGACGAGCAGTACTTC,CASSSRLELDEQYF
TRBJ2-5,NA,TRBV20-1,NA,TGCAGTGCTCCAGGGGGGGCTAGTTCCCTCGTAGGAGAGACCCAGTACTTC,CSAPGGASSLVGETQYF
TRBJ2-7,NA,TRBV28,many,TGTGCCAGCAGTTTCCGGGACACCTATACCTACGAGCAGTACTTC,CASSFRDTYTYEQYF
TRBJ1-2,TRBD1,TRBV5-1,few,TGCGCCAGCAGCCGTGGGACAGCTGGCTACACCTTC,CASSRGTAGYTF
TRBJ2-3,TRBD2,TRBV7-8,many,TGTGCCAGCAGCTTTGCACTAGCGGGGCACACAGATACGCAGTATTTT,CASSFALAGHTDTQYF
TRBJ2-3,TRBD2,TRBV10-3,NA,TGTGCCATCAGTGGACCCTTGGGAGCGGGGGACACAGATACGCAGTATTTT,CAISGPLGAGDTDTQYF
TRBJ1-2,NA,TRBV7-6,once,TGTGCCAGCAGCTTAGGGGGCAGGGACCATAACTATGGCTACACCTTC,CASSLGGRDHNYGYTF
TRBJ1-3,NA,TRBV24-1,NA,TGTGCCACCTATATTCCTGACACTCTGAGCTCGTCCGGAAACACCATATATTTT,CATYIPDTLSSSGNTIYF
TRBJ2-5,NA,TRBV5-1,NA,TGCGCCAGCAGCTTGGTTACTGGAAAAGAGACCCAGTACTTC,CASSLVTGKETQYF
TRBJ2-7,NA,TRBV11-2,many,TGTGCCAGCAGCTTAGGCCGCAGCAGCTCCTACGAGCAGTACTTC,CASSLGRSSSYEQYF
TRBJ2-2,NA,TRBV4-1,NA,TGCGCCAGCAGCCACGGGGAACCCAACACCGGGGAGCTGTTTTTT,CASSHGEPNTGELFF
TRBJ1-6,TRBD1,TRBV27,few,TGTGCCAGCACCGACAGGGGTAATTCACCCCTCCACTTT,CASTDRGNSPLHF
TRBJ2-4,TRBD1,TRBV19,NA,TGTGCCAGTAGTACCTTGACAGGGCTAGCCAAAAACATTCAGTACTTC,CASSTLTGLAKNIQYF
TRBJ2-7,NA,TRBV4-2,NA,TGTGCCAGCAGTCCGGAAGTGCGTTCCTACGAGCAGTACTTC,CASSPEVRSYEQYF
TRBJ1-1,NA,TRBV12-3/TRBV12-4,few,TGTGCCACTACCAGGAGTGGGGGACGGAACACTGAAGCTTTCTTT,CATTRSGGRNTEAFF
TRBJ2-5,NA,TRBV28,few,TGTGCCAGCAGTTTTGCAGACTTTGGGAGGCAAGAGACCCAGTACTTC,CASSFADFGRQETQYF
TRBJ2-7,TRBD2,TRBV27,many,TGTGCCAGCAGCCGTAGCGGGGTTCACTCCTACGAGCAGTACTTC,CASSRSGVHSYEQYF
TRBJ2-2,TRBD1,TRBV6-5,NA,TGTGCCAGCAGCGACAGGGGTGTCCCCGGGGAGCTGTTTTTT,CASSDRGVPGELFF
TRBJ2-1,NA,TRBV6-1,many,TGTGCCAGCAGTGAAATTAAGTTGAATGAGCAGTTCTTC,CASSEIKLNEQFF
TRBJ1-5,NA,TRBV4-1,many,TGCGCCAGCAGCCAAGTGGGGGGTCAGCCCCAGCATTTT,CASSQVGGQPQHF
TRBJ2-2,NA,TRBV10-2,NA,TGCGCCAGCAGTGCCAGGGGGGGTGACACCGGGGAGCTGTTTTTT,CASSARGGDTGELFF